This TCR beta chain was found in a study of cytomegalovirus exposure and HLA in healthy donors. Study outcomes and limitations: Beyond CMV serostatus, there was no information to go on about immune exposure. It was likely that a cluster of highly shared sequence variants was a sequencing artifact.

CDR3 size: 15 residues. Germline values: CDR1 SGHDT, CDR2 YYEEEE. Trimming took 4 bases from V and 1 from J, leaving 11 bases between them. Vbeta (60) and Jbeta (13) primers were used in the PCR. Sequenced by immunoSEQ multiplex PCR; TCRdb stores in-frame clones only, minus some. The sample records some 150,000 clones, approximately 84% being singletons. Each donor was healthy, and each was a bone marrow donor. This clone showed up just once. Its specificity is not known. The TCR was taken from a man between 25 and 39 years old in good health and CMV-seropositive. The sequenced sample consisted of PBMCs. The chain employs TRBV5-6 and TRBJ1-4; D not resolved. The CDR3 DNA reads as TGTGCCAGCAGCACGCAGAGGGAAACTAATGAAAAACTGTTTTTT. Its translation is CASSTQRETNEKLFF.